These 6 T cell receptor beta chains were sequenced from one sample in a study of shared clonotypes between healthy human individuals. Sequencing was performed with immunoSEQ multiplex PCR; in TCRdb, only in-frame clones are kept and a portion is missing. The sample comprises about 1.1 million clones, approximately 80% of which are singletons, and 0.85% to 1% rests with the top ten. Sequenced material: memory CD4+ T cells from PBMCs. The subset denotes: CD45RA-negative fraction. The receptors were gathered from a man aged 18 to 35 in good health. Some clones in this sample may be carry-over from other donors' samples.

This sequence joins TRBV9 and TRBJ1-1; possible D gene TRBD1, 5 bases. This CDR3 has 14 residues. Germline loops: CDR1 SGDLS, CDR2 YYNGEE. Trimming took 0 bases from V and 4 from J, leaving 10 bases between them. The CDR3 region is CASSVGRGLTEAFF. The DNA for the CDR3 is TGTGCCAGCAGCGTAGGTAGGGGCCTCACTGAAGCTTTCTTT.

CDR3 loop: CASSLLGQSLQPQHF. The DNA for the CDR3 is TGTGCCAGCAGCTTACTCGGGCAGAGTCTTCAGCCCCAGCATTTT. V and J are TRBV7-2 and TRBJ1-5; D is unclear. Trimming shortened V by 2 bases and J by 6 bases, and 14 bases separated the two germline ends. In germline, CDR1 is SGHTA, CDR2 FQGNSA. This CDR3 has 15 residues. The entire variable domain, with the rest obtained from reference TRBV7-2 and TRBJ1-5, is as follows: GAGVSQSPSNKVTEKGKDVELRCDPISGHTALYWYRQSLGQGLEFLIYFQGNSAPDKSGLPSDRFSAERTGGSVSTLTIQRTQQEDSAVYLCASSLLGQSLQPQHFGDGTRLSIL.

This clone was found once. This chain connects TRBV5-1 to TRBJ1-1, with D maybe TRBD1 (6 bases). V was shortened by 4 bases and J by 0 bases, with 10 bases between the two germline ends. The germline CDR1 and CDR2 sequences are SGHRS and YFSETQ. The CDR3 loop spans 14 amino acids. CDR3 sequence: CASSRGAVNTEAFF. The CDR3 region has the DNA TGCGCCAGCAGCCGGGGGGCGGTGAACACTGAAGCTTTCTTT.

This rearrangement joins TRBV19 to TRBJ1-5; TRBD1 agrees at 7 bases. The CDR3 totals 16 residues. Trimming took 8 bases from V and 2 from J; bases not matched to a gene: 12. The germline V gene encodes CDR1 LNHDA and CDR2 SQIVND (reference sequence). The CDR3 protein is CASATGAGYGNQPQHF. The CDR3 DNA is TGTGCCAGTGCTACAGGGGCAGGGTATGGCAATCAGCCCCAGCATTTT. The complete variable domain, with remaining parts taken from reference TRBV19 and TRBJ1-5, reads DGGITQSPKYLFRKEGQNVTLSCEQNLNHDAMYWYRQDPGQGLRLIYYSQIVNDFQKGDIAEGYSVSREKKESFPLTVTSAQKNPTAFYLCASATGAGYGNQPQHFGDGTRLSIL.

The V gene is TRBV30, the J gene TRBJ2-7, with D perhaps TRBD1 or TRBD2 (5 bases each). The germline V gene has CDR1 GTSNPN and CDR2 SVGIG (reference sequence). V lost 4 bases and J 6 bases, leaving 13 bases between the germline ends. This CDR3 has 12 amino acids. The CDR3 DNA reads TGTGCCTGGAAGGGACCCTTCCGCGAGCAGTACTTC. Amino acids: CAWKGPFREQYF.

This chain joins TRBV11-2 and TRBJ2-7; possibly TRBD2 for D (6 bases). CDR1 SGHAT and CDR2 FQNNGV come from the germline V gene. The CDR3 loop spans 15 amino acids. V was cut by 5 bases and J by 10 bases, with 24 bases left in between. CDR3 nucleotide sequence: TGTGCCAGCAGCCTACCCCCCGGGACTTCGGCGTCCCAGTACTTC. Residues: CASSLPPGTSASQYF.